These T cell receptor beta chains were read from a single sample in a study of blood T cell repertoires in COVID-19. TCRdb's copy holds only in-frame clones and misses some; the assay was immunoSEQ multiplex PCR. The profile shows some 180,000 clones, around 85% of them singletons. The sequencing sample was made of peripheral blood. The receptors shown here come from a woman aged 60-75 years with acute or convalescent COVID-19. The CDR3 runs from the conserved cysteine through the conserved F or W. A D gene is named only where the DNA matches it firmly. The size of a clone is reported for some rows only, either as once, few or many, or as a class for expanded clones.

d_call j_call clone_size v_call cdr3_nt cdr3_aa
- TRBJ1-5 few TRBV12-5 TGTGCTAGTGGTACGGCCCGACAGGGCAATCAGCCCCAGCATTTT CASGTARQGNQPQHF
TRBD1 TRBJ1-2 many TRBV2 TGTGCCAGCAGGGGACAGGGAGGCAACTATGGCTACACCTTC CASRGQGGNYGYTF
TRBD2 TRBJ2-1 once TRBV6-5 TGTGCCAGCAGCCTACTAGCGCTTGATGAGCAGTTCTTC CASSLLALDEQFF
- TRBJ2-1 - TRBV7-9 TGTGCCAGCAGCTCCCCAGGGTTCGATGAGCAGTTCTTC CASSSPGFDEQFF
- TRBJ1-1 - TRBV6-5 TGTGCCAGCAGGGGGCAAAGTTGGCAAGCTTTCTTT CASRGQSWQAFF
TRBD1 TRBJ1-6 - TRBV19 TGTGCCAGTAGCAGGGACAGGGCCGTTTATAATTCACCCCTCCACTTT CASSRDRAVYNSPLHF
- TRBJ1-1 once TRBV7-9 TGTGCCAGCAGCTTAGCCACTTTGAACACTGAAGCTTTCTTT CASSLATLNTEAFF
TRBD1 TRBJ1-1 - TRBV25-1 TGTGCCAGCAGTAAACAGGGGATGAGCACTGAAGCTTTCTTT CASSKQGMSTEAFF
- TRBJ2-3 - TRBV19 TGTGCCAGTAGTATAGATCGACCGGACCGGGGAGGTACGCAGTATTTT CASSIDRPDRGGTQYF
- TRBJ1-1 - TRBV19 TGTGCCAGTACCCTGGAGATGGCAGGCGGGGAGGCTTTCTTT CASTLEMAGGEAFF
TRBD2 TRBJ2-5 - TRBV5-1 TGCGCCAGCAGCTCCCGACTAGCGGGAGGACAAGAGACCCAGTACTTC CASSSRLAGGQETQYF
TRBD1 TRBJ1-6 - TRBV27 TGTGCCAGCAGCCGGACAGGGCCCGGATCCCTCCACTTT CASSRTGPGSLHF
TRBD2 TRBJ2-3 - TRBV2 TGTGCCAGCAGCAGGGACTACCGCACAGATACGCAGTATTTT CASSRDYRTDTQYF
- TRBJ1-6 - TRBV11-2 TGTGCCAGCAGCTCGTCGGGGCAGGGGAATTCACCCCTCCACTTT CASSSSGQGNSPLHF
- TRBJ2-1 once TRBV28 TGTGCCAGCAGTTTCTCGGACACCCACAATGAGCAGTTCTTC CASSFSDTHNEQFF
TRBD2 TRBJ2-1 - TRBV4-1 TGCGCCAGCAGCCAAGCCTGGGGCGGGAGGGCCCGCAATGAGCAGTTCTTC CASSQAWGGRARNEQFF
TRBD1 TRBJ1-3 - TRBV3-1/TRBV3-2 TGTGCCAGCAGCCAATGGGGCGCAGGGGGCCACTCTGGAAACACCATATATTTT CASSQWGAGGHSGNTIYF
TRBD1 TRBJ1-1 few TRBV11-2 TGTGCCAGCTTCCGATTAGGGACAGGGGCGCGAAACACTGAAGCTTTCTTT CASFRLGTGARNTEAFF
- TRBJ1-5 - TRBV24-1 TGTGCCACCACCGCAGGGAGCAATCAGCCCCAGCATTTT CATTAGSNQPQHF
- TRBJ2-1 - TRBV20-1 TGCAGTGCTAGTGGCCAGTCCTACAATGAGCAGTTCTTC CSASGQSYNEQFF
- TRBJ1-5 - TRBV6-5 TGTGCCAGCGCGACTGTAGGCAGGGCCGAGCCCCAGCATTTT CASATVGRAEPQHF
TRBD1 TRBJ2-1 - TRBV25-1 TGTGCCAGCACGACAGGGGGCAATGAGCAGTTCTTC CASTTGGNEQFF
- TRBJ1-1 - TRBV7-3 TGTGCCAGCAGCCACCCCGACACCCTGAACACTGAAGCTTTCTTT CASSHPDTLNTEAFF
- TRBJ2-2 once TRBV7-9 TGTGCCAGCAGCTTATTGGAGGTTCCCACCGGGGAGCTGTTTTTT CASSLLEVPTGELFF
TRBD1 TRBJ2-5 few TRBV19 TGTGCCAGTAGTAGAAGGGGGACAGGGAAAGAGACCCAGTACTTC CASSRRGTGKETQYF
- TRBJ1-5 - TRBV3-1/TRBV3-2 TGTGCCAGCAGCCAAGGGGGAGGGGCTCGAAGCAATCAGCCCCAGCATTTT CASSQGGGARSNQPQHF
- TRBJ2-5 - TRBV7-8 TGTGCCAGCAGACGGGACACCCAAGAGACCCAGTACTTC CASRRDTQETQYF
- TRBJ2-1 - TRBV11-3 TGTGCCAGCAGCTTAGATTCGCAAGGAGGGTCCTACAATGAGCAGTTCTTC CASSLDSQGGSYNEQFF
- TRBJ2-7 - TRBV6-5 TGTGCCAGCCGGGACACCTCGTACGAGCAGTACTTC CASRDTSYEQYF
- TRBJ1-5 - TRBV6-5 TGTGCCAGCACAACTGGCAATCAGCCCCAGCATTTT CASTTGNQPQHF
TRBD1 TRBJ1-5 few TRBV27 TGTGCCAGCAGTCCCCGTAGGGGGCGAACTCAGCCCCAGCATTTT CASSPRRGRTQPQHF
TRBD1 TRBJ2-6 few TRBV28 TGTGCCAGCACGACAGGGGGCTTTCCTGGGGCCAACGTCCTGACTTTC CASTTGGFPGANVLTF
TRBD2 TRBJ2-1 - TRBV29-1 TGCAGCGTTGGGGCCGGCGGGAGCTGGGGTGAGCAGTTCTTC CSVGAGGSWGEQFF
- TRBJ2-1 - TRBV18 TGTGCCAGCTCTAATTCCAAGAGCTACAATGAGCAGTTCTTC CASSNSKSYNEQFF
- TRBJ2-1 - TRBV7-9 TGTGCCAGCAGCTTAGGACAATACAATGAGCAGTTCTTC CASSLGQYNEQFF
TRBD1 TRBJ2-1 - TRBV15 TGTGCCACCAGCACTGGACAGGGGGCTTACAATGAGCAGTTCTTC CATSTGQGAYNEQFF
- TRBJ2-1 - TRBV14 TGTGCCAGCAGCCCCTTTGGAGGCTGGAATGAGCAGTTCTTC CASSPFGGWNEQFF
- TRBJ1-2 - TRBV7-2 TGTGCCAGCAGCTTACTTGGACAGCCAAGCCCGAAGAATGGCTACACCTTC CASSLLGQPSPKNGYTF
- TRBJ2-7 - TRBV7-2 TGTGCCAGCAGCGACCGGGACACGACATCCTACGAGCAGTACTTC CASSDRDTTSYEQYF
TRBD1 TRBJ1-1 few TRBV5-5 TGTGCCAGCAGCTTATTGCAGGGGGAACGGGCTGAAGCTTTCTTT CASSLLQGERAEAFF